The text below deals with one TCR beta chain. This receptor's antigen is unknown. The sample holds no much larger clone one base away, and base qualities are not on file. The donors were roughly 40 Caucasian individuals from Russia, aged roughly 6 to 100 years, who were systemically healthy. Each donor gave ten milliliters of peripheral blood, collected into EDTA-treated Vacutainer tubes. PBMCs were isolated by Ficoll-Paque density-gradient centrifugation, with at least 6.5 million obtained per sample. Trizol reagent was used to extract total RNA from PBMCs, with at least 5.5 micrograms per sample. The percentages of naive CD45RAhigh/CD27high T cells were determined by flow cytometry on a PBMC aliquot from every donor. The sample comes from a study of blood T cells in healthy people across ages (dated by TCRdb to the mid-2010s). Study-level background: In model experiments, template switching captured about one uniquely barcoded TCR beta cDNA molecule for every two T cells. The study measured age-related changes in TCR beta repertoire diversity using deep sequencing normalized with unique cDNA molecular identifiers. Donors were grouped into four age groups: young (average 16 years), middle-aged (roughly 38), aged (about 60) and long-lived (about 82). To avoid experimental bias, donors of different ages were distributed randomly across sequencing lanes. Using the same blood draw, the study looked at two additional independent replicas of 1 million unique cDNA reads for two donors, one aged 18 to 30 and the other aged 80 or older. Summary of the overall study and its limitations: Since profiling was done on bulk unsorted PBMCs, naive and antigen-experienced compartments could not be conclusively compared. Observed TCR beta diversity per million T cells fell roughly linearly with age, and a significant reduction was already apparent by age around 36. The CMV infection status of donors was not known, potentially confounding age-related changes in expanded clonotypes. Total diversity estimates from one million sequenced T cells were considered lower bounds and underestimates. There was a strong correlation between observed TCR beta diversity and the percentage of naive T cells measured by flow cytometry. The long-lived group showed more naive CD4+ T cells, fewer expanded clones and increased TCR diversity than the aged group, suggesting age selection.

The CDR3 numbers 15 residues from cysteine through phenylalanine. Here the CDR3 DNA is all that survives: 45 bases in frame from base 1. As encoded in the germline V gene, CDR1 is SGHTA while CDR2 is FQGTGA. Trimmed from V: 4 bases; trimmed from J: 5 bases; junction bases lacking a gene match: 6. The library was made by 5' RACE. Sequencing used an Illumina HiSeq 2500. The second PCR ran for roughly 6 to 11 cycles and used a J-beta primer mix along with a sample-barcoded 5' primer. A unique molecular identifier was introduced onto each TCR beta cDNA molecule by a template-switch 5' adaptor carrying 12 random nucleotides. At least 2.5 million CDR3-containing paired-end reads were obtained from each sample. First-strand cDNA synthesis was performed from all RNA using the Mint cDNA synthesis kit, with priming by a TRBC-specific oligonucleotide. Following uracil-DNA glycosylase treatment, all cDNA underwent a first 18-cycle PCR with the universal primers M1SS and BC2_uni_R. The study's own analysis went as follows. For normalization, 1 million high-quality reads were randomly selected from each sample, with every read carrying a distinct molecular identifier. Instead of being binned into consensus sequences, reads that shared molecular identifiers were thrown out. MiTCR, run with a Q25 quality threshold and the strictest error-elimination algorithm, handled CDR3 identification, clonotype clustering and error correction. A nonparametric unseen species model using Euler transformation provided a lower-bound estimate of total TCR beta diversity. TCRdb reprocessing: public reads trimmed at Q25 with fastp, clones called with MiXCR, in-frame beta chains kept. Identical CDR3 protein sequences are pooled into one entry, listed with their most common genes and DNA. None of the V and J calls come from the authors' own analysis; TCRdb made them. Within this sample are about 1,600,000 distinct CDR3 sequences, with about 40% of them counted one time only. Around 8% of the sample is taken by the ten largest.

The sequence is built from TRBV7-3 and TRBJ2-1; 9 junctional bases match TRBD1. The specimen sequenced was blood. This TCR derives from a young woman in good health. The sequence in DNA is TGTGCCAGCAGCTCGGGACAGGGACAAAACAATGAGCAGTTCTTC. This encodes CASSSGQGQNNEQFF.